This is a list of T cell receptor beta chains from one sample in a study of blood T cell repertoires in COVID-19. Repertoires were generated with immunoSEQ multiplex PCR, while TCRdb's copy carries only in-frame clones and drops some. The data contain over 250,000 clones, 80% to 95% of them seen just once; the ten biggest clones take up approximately 2.5%. Sequenced material: peripheral blood. The receptors were gathered from a person under 35 with COVID-19, enrolled during active disease. Both conserved end residues are part of each CDR3. The order of the fields is J gene, D gene, clone size, V gene, CDR3 protein, CDR3 DNA. A D gene is named only where the DNA matches it firmly. Only part of the rows carry a size: once, few, many, or a class if the clone is expanded.

>TRBJ2-7|TRBD1|NA|TRBV12-3/TRBV12-4
CASSYRGLYEQYF
TGTGCCAGCAGTTACAGGGGGCTCTACGAGCAGTACTTC
>TRBJ1-1|TRBD1|NA|TRBV14
CASSPRTGGTEAFF
TGTGCCAGCAGCCCCAGGACAGGGGGCACTGAAGCTTTCTTT
>TRBJ1-1|TRBD1|NA|TRBV7-9
CASSTGQGATYTEAFF
TGTGCCAGCAGCACTGGACAGGGGGCTACATACACTGAAGCTTTCTTT
>TRBJ2-1|TRBD2|NA|TRBV4-2
CASSQTQLAGEFFF
TGTGCCAGCAGCCAGACTCAACTAGCGGGAGAGTTCTTCTTC
>TRBJ1-1|NA|NA|TRBV29-1
CSVVLQGRLTGTEAFF
TGCAGCGTTGTCCTGCAGGGGCGGTTAACGGGCACTGAAGCTTTCTTT
>TRBJ1-4|TRBD1|NA|TRBV6-2/TRBV6-3
CASSYSPQGAKWTNEKLFF
TGTGCCAGCAGTTACTCACCCCAGGGGGCGAAATGGACTAATGAAAAACTGTTTTTT
>TRBJ1-5|NA|NA|TRBV6-6
CASTDIPSNQPQHF
TGTGCCAGCACCGACATTCCGTCTAATCAGCCCCAGCATTTT
>TRBJ1-1|TRBD1|NA|TRBV2
CASSISTGTVNTEAFF
TGTGCCAGCAGCATAAGTACCGGGACAGTGAACACTGAAGCTTTCTTT
>TRBJ1-2|TRBD1|few|TRBV7-9
CASSNRGEGYTF
TGTGCCAGCAGCAACAGGGGCGAAGGCTACACCTTC
>TRBJ1-2|TRBD1|NA|TRBV24-1
CATSDDTGGGPYGYTF
TGTGCCACCAGTGATGATACAGGGGGCGGACCATATGGCTACACCTTC
>TRBJ2-1|NA|NA|TRBV12-3/TRBV12-4
CASRSLAFGEQFF
TGTGCCAGCAGATCGCTAGCCTTTGGTGAGCAGTTCTTC
>TRBJ2-1|TRBD2|NA|TRBV5-1
CASSSAGTSAHEQFF
TGCGCCAGCAGCTCGGCCGGGACTAGCGCCCATGAGCAGTTCTTC
>TRBJ2-7|NA|NA|TRBV6-1
CASSERRQPPSSYEQYF
TGTGCCAGCAGCGAAAGACGACAGCCCCCTAGCTCCTACGAGCAGTACTTC
>TRBJ2-3|NA|NA|TRBV9
CASSALIRSTDTQYF
TGTGCCAGCAGCGCCCTTATCAGGTCCACAGATACGCAGTATTTT
>TRBJ1-4|TRBD1|NA|TRBV28
CASSTGTDPSETIRGYVETLFF
TGTGCCAGCAGTACCGGGACAGACCCCTCCGAAACCATCCGGGGGTATGTGGAAACTCTGTTTTTT
>TRBJ2-3|TRBD2|once|TRBV5-1
CASSLGGASRLAGYTDTQYF
TGCGCCAGCAGCTTAGGCGGGGCCAGCAGGCTAGCGGGGTACACAGATACGCAGTATTTT
>TRBJ2-1|TRBD1|NA|TRBV2
CASSEGQGGTYNEQFF
TGTGCCAGCAGTGAGGGACAGGGGGGAACCTACAATGAGCAGTTCTTC
>TRBJ2-4|NA|NA|TRBV2
CASRIDSLVAKNIQYF
TGTGCCAGCAGGATAGACAGCCTAGTAGCCAAAAACATTCAGTACTTC
>TRBJ1-2|NA|once|TRBV2
CASSESAGANYGYTF
TGTGCCAGCAGTGAATCGGCAGGGGCTAACTATGGCTACACCTTC
>TRBJ2-1|TRBD2|once|TRBV13
CASSVGLADYNEQFF
TGTGCCAGCAGCGTGGGACTAGCGGATTACAATGAGCAGTTCTTC
>TRBJ2-1|NA|NA|TRBV7-2
CASSPENQAGYSYNEQFF
TGTGCCAGCAGCCCGGAAAACCAAGCGGGTTACTCCTACAATGAGCAGTTCTTC
>TRBJ2-3|TRBD1|NA|TRBV28
CASSLSDRFNADTQYF
TGTGCCAGCAGTTTATCGGACAGGTTCAACGCAGATACGCAGTATTTT
>TRBJ1-2|NA|NA|TRBV10-3
CAISGFREGYTF
TGTGCCATCAGTGGTTTCAGGGAAGGCTACACCTTC
>TRBJ2-1|NA|NA|TRBV5-8
CASEKRGYNEQFF
TGTGCCAGCGAAAAACGGGGGTACAATGAGCAGTTCTTC
>TRBJ2-5|TRBD2|NA|TRBV5-1
CASTWGGTQYF
TGCGCCAGCACCTGGGGGGGGACCCAGTACTTC
>TRBJ1-6|NA|NA|TRBV28
CASRAAFNSPLHF
TGTGCCAGCAGGGCGGCATTTAATTCACCCCTCCACTTT
>TRBJ2-7|NA|NA|TRBV24-1
CATSRGPYEQYF
TGTGCCACCAGTCGCGGGCCCTACGAGCAGTACTTC
>TRBJ2-5|NA|once|TRBV6-5
CASSYGQGIQETQYF
TGTGCCAGCAGTTACGGGCAGGGGATTCAAGAGACCCAGTACTTC
>TRBJ2-4|NA|once|TRBV4-3
CASSPHRGVNIQYF
TGCGCCAGCAGCCCTCATCGCGGTGTAAACATTCAGTACTTC
>TRBJ2-3|NA|NA|TRBV13
CASSPGDTQYF
TGTGCCAGCAGCCCCGGGGATACGCAGTATTTT
>TRBJ2-6|NA|NA|TRBV18
CASSLGAAGANVLTF
TGTGCCAGCTCACTAGGGGCGGCGGGGGCCAACGTCCTGACTTTC